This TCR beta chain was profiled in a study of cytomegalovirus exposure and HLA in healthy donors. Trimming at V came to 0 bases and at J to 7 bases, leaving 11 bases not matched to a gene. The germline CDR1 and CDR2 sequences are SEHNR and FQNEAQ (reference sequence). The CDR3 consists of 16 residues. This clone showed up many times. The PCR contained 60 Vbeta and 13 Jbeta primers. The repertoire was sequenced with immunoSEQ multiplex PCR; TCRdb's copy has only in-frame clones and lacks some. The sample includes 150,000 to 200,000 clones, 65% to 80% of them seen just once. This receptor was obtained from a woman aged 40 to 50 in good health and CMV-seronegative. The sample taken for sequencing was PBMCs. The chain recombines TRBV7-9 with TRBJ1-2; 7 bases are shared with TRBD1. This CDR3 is CASSLATGNGLSGYTF. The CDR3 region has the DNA TGTGCCAGCAGCTTAGCGACAGGGAATGGTCTAAGTGGCTACACCTTC. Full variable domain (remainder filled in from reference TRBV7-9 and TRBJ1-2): DTGVSQNPRHKITKRGQNVTFRCDPISEHNRLYWYRQTLGQGPEFLTYFQNEAQLEKSRLLSDRFSAERPKGSFSTLEIQRTEQGDSAMYLCASSLATGNGLSGYTFGSGTRLTVV.